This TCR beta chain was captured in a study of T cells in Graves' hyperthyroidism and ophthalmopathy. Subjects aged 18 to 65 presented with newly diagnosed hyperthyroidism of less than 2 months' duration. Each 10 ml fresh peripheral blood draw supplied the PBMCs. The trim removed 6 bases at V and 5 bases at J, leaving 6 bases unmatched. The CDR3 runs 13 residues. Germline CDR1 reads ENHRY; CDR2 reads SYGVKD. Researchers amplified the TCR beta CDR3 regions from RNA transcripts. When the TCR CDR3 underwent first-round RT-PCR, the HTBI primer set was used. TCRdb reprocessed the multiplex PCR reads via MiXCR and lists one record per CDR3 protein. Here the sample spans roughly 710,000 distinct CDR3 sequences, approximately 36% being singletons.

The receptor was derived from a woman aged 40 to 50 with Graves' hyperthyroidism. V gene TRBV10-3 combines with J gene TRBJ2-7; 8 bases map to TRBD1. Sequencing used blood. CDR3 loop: CAIRRLQGDEQYF. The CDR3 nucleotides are TGTGCCATCAGGAGACTACAGGGGGACGAGCAGTACTTC.